The clone carrying this T cell receptor (beta chain) showed up just a few times. The entry originates in a study of T cells in Graves' hyperthyroidism and ophthalmopathy. Using RNA transcripts as the source, TCR beta CDR3 regions were amplified. Using the HTBI primer set, a first-round RT-PCR was run on the TCR CDR3. Via MiXCR, TCRdb re-called the multiplex PCR reads, giving one row per CDR3 protein. The data show hundreds of thousands of distinct CDR3 sequences, 35% to 40% seen once. The CDR3 spans 16 residues. Unmatched junction bases numbered 10, after V lost 5 bases and J lost 4 bases. Germline loops: CDR1 SEHNR, CDR2 FQNEAQ (reference sequence).

Material: blood. The clonotype originates from a man aged 18-30 years with Graves' hyperthyroidism. J is TRBJ2-2 and V is TRBV7-9; TRBD2 aligns across 7 bases. The CDR3 is CASSVGGIRSTGELFF. DNA for the CDR3: TGTGCCAGCAGCGTCGGGGGGATACGAAGCACCGGGGAGCTGTTTTTT.